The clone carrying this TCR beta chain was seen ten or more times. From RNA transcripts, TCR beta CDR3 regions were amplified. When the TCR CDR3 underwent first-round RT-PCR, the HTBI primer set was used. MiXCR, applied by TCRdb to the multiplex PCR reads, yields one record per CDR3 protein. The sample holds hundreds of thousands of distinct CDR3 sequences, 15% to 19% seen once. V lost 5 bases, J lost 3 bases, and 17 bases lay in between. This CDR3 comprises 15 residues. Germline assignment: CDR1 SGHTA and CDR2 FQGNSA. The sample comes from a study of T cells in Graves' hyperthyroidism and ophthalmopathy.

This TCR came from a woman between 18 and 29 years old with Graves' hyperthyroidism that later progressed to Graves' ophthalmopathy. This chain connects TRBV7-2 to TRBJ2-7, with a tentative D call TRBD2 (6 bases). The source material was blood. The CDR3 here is CASSLRGSGFYEQYF. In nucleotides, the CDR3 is TGTGCCAGCAGCCTTAGGGGTAGCGGCTTCTACGAGCAGTACTTC.